The sample holds a few counts of the clone carrying this T cell receptor (beta chain). Peripheral blood came from all dose cohorts at three timepoints. The data are from a study of OX40 agonist ivuxolimab in advanced cancers. Study details: The treatment was a fully human IgG2 OX40 agonist, ivuxolimab. Males comprised around 80% of the group, whose mean age was about 60 years (range 23 to 79).

The CDR3 extends over 17 amino acids. Germline loops: CDR1 MDHEN, CDR2 SYDVKM. V was pared by 1 base and J by 3 bases, with 7 bases of the junction left unmatched. Profiling relied on immunoSEQ multiplex PCR, and the TCRdb table lists in-frame clones only, not all of them. The data contain approximately 81,000 clones, 88% of them singletons. The receptor was isolated from an adult with an advanced solid tumor such as melanoma, head and neck, liver or kidney cancer. This material consisted of CD4+ or CD8+ T cells sorted from blood, taken in a trial of the OX40 agonist ivuxolimab. The rearrangement uses TRBV28 and TRBJ2-1, with 9 bases that match TRBD2. The CDR3 DNA is TGTGCCAGCAGTTTATCAGAGTGGCGGGGGGGCTACAATGAGCAGTTCTTC. It codes for CASSLSEWRGGYNEQFF.